Reported below is one T cell receptor beta chain. Its antigen remains unidentified. The sample is drawn from a study of shared clonotypes between healthy human individuals. General study points: Clonotype sharing levels among donors were expected to vary with sequencing depth.

Germline V gene lookup returns CDR1 LNHNV and CDR2 YYDKDF (reference sequence). The CDR3 has 13 residues. V dropped 1 base and J dropped 4 bases, with 8 bases sitting between them. Donors included only healthy HIV-negative adults lacking recent acute infections or vaccinations. All the donors were Caucasian adults who lived in Nashville, Tennessee. The repertoire was sequenced with immunoSEQ multiplex PCR; TCRdb's copy has only in-frame clones and lacks some. In the table there are around 450,000 clones, around 79% of which are singletons. This sequence joins TRBV15 and TRBJ2-7; D is ambiguous. The clonotype comes from a woman aged 40 to 50 in good health. Some clones in this sample may be carry-over from other donors' samples. The sample consisted of PBMCs. Written as DNA, the CDR3 is TGTGCCACCAGCAGAGGCCGTTTTTACGAGCAGTACTTC. Translation gives CATSRGRFYEQYF.